Presented here are 3 T cell receptor beta chains from one specimen sequenced in a study of blood T cell repertoires in COVID-19 (TCRdb year 2020). The library was generated by the immunoSEQ multiplex PCR assay. TCRdb holds this immuneACCESS table with in-frame rearrangements only. Some clones are missing; in checked studies, unresolved V genes explain under half, and the rest has no known cause. This sample is represented by more than 70,000 clones; 80% of them were singletons. Together, the top ten hold about 9.3% of the sample. What was sequenced was peripheral blood. These TCRs come from a woman in her seventies with acute or convalescent COVID-19.

On this clone: This CDR3 is also generated by other DNA sequences in the sample. This rearrangement joins TRBV28 to TRBJ1-2; D perhaps matches TRBD1 (6 bases). Germline assignment: CDR1 MDHEN and CDR2 SYDVKM. V was cut by 2 bases and J by 7 bases, with 11 bases left in between. The CDR3 has 13 amino acids. CDR3 nucleotides: TGTGCCAGCAGTTTACCAGGGGCCGGTGGCTACACCTTC. As protein: CASSLPGAGGYTF.

The V gene is TRBV5-1, the J gene TRBJ1-6, with 8 nucleotides matching TRBD1. Germline V CDR1 and CDR2: SGHRS, YFSETQ. Trimming took 0 bases from V and 7 from J; bases not matched to a gene: 0. The CDR3 contains 14 residues. DNA for the CDR3: TGCGCCAGCAGCTTGGGACAGGGGAATTCACCCCTCCACTTT. Encoded protein: CASSLGQGNSPLHF.

The chain has TRBV5-6 and TRBJ2-6, with D possibly matching TRBD1 (5 bases). CDR1 and CDR2 (germline): SGHDT, YYEEEE. V gave up 6 bases and J gave up 1 base, with 11 bases separating them. The CDR3 is 15 amino acids. The DNA for the CDR3 is TGTGCCAGCACCCTCAGGGTATCTGGGGCCAACGTCCTGACTTTC. Its translation is CASTLRVSGANVLTF.